The next 9 T cell receptor beta chains were all read from a single sample in a study of tissue T cells after allogeneic stem cell transplantation. The protocol was immunoSEQ multiplex PCR, while the TCRdb copy is restricted to in-frame clones and leaves out a portion. The table shows roughly 50,000 clones, with about 73% occurring only once. Sequenced material: sorted cells pooled from one or two spleens. These receptors originate from a pool of C57BL/6 mice in good health.

This clone was counted a single time. Any gene name here is a mouse gene name. The read ends 1 residue early relative to the CDR3; the germline J gene fills the gap. This chain connects TRBV13-2 to TRBJ2-5; 8 nucleotides line up with TRBD2. The CDR3 contains 14 residues. The V gene's germline CDR1 is NNHNN and CDR2 SYGAGS (reference sequence). V dropped 5 bases and J dropped 4; count of bases not matched to a gene: 6. The part of the CDR3 DNA that was read is TGTGCCAGCGGGGGGGGGCGCAGGGAAGACACCCAGTAC. It translates to CASGGGRREDTQY. Given in full, the CDR3 is CASGGGRREDTQYF.

As regards this clone: Each gene name is a mouse one. The read gets to within 1 residue of the CDR3 end, and the germline J gene fills in the rest. V is TRBV16 and J is TRBJ2-7; maybe TRBD1 (6 bases). The CDR3 runs to 14 residues. V was shortened by 1 base and J by 0 bases, with 7 bases between the two germline ends. Germline lookup yields CDR1 SGHSA and CDR2 FRNQAP. The part of the CDR3 DNA that was read is TGTGCAAGCAGCTTAGGAGGGGGCTCCTATGAACAGTAC. It translates to CASSLGGGSYEQY. In full, the CDR3 is CASSLGGGSYEQYF.

About this clone: Mouse gene names and germline throughout. The read ends 1 residue before the CDR3 terminus; that terminus is restored from the germline J gene. The chain recombines TRBV13-3 with TRBJ1-3; D is undetermined. The CDR3 extends over 14 amino acids. V was cut by 2 bases and J by 1 base, with 7 bases left in between. Germline CDR1 is NNHDY and CDR2 is SYVADS. The sequenced CDR3 bases are TGTGCCAGCAGTGAGGGCAGATCTGGAAATACGCTCTAT. Its protein product is CASSEGRSGNTLY. In full, the CDR3 reads CASSEGRSGNTLYF.

About this clone: Genes and germline are mouse. The read stops 1 residue short of the end of the CDR3; the missing end is completed from the germline J gene. This chain uses TRBV23 with TRBJ1-4; no DNA check was done on the table's D call, TRBD1. Germline values: CDR1 KGHTA, CDR2 FQNQQP. The CDR3 has 16 amino acids. Incomplete CDR3 DNA: TGCTCCAGCAGTCAAACGGGACAGGGGAGGCGCGAAAGATTATTT. It encodes CSSSQTGQGRRERLF. The whole CDR3 reads CSSSQTGQGRRERLFF.

This clone was seen only a few times. Genes and germline are mouse. The CDR3 DNA, read in part, is TGTGCCAGCTCCCAGGACTGGGGAAATGCTGAGCAGTTC. This sequence encodes CASSQDWGNAEQF. The CDR3, in full, reads CASSQDWGNAEQFF. The chain couples TRBV12-2 to TRBJ2-1; 9 positions match TRBD2. The sequence runs out 1 residue before the end of the CDR3; the remainder is reconstructed from the germline J gene. Germline CDR1 SGHLS, CDR2 HYDKME. V was clipped by 4 bases and J by 5 bases; unmatched bases: 5. The CDR3 loop spans 14 amino acids.

Regarding this clone: Gene and germline names: mouse. CDR3: CASSPWTGGVYEQYF. The CDR3 DNA, read in part, is TGTGCCAGCAGCCCCTGGACTGGGGGGGTTTATGAACAGTAC. V usage is TRBV3 and J usage is TRBJ2-7, with 12 bases lining up with TRBD2. The CDR3 extends 1 residue past the end of the read, so its final part is completed from the germline J gene. Germline-derived CDR1 and CDR2 are SNHLY and FYNGKV (reference sequence). CDR3 size: 15 residues. With 5 bases clipped from V and 4 bases from J, the junction kept 6 bases outside the gene matches. The full variable domain, completed using reference TRBV3 and TRBJ2-7, is GPKVLQIPSHQIIDMGQMVTLNCDPVSNHLYFYWYKQILGQQMEFLVNFYNGKVMEKSKLFKDQFSVERPDGSYFTLKIQPTALEDSAVYFCASSPWTGGVYEQYFGPGTRLTVL.

With respect to this clone: Gene names and germline refer to mouse. The CDR3 bases that were read are TGTGCCAGCGGTCCGGGACAAATATATGAACAGTAC. This codes for CASGPGQIYEQY. The whole CDR3 protein is CASGPGQIYEQYF. The rearrangement uses TRBV13-2 and TRBJ2-7; tentatively, D is TRBD1 (6 bases). The CDR3 extends 1 residue past the end of the read, so its final part is completed from the germline J gene. The CDR3 spans 13 residues. In germline, CDR1 is NNHNN, CDR2 SYGAGS (reference sequence). Trimming took 4 bases from V and 4 from J, leaving 12 bases between them.

This clone has only a few counts. Mouse gene names and germline throughout. The read is 1 residue too short to cover the CDR3 end, so that end is filled in from the germline J gene. J is TRBJ2-7 and V is TRBV4, with 11 bases identical to TRBD2. Germline CDR1 is LGHDT and CDR2 is YNNKQL (reference sequence). After removal of 5 bases from V and 2 bases from J, the junction contained 5 bases not matched to a gene. The CDR3 is made up of 15 amino acids. CDR3 amino acids: CASSLRDWGTYEQYF. The CDR3 DNA, read in part, is TGTGCCAGCAGCCTCCGGGACTGGGGGACCTATGAACAGTAC.

Remarks on this clone: The gene names here belong to mouse. The observed sequence ends 1 residue before the CDR3 terminus, with the missing tail filled in from the germline J gene. V and J are TRBV31 and TRBJ1-4; 7 positions agree with TRBD1. The CDR3 sequence is 14 residues long. Germline CDR1 is GKSSPN and CDR2 is SITVG. The trim removed 5 bases at V and 0 bases at J, leaving 3 bases unmatched. CDR3 sequence: CAWGTVISNERLFF. CDR3 DNA, as far as it was read: TGTGCCTGGGGGACAGTAATTTCCAACGAAAGATTATTT.